A single sample gave rise to the 18 T cell receptor beta chains below, sequenced in a study of metastatic and nonmetastatic thyroid tumors. MiXCR reprocessed the PCR reads for TCRdb. The sample has tens of thousands of clones, approximately 18% seen once. Among the patients, none had received any treatment before thyroid surgery. What was sequenced was blood. Source of these receptors: a male donor with papillary thyroid cancer or a benign thyroid nodule (not recorded which). Some clones in this sample may be carry-over from other donors' samples.

This clone occurred many times. The chain combines TRBV29-1 with TRBJ2-7; 8 bases agree with TRBD2. Germline V gene lookup returns CDR1 SQVTM and CDR2 ANQGSEA. The trim removed 3 bases at V and 5 bases at J, leaving 6 bases unmatched. This CDR3 has 13 amino acids. CDR3 amino acids: CSVDREGRNEQYF. In DNA, the CDR3 is TGCAGCGTTGACCGGGAGGGAAGAAACGAGCAGTACTTC.

This clone was seen at least ten times. J is TRBJ2-7 and V is TRBV7-8; D ambiguous. Trimming took off 2 bases at V and 0 bases at J, with 8 bases between the two ends. The CDR3 runs to 14 residues. Germline V gene data show CDR1 as SGHVS and CDR2 as FQNEAQ. Here the CDR3 reads CASSLSYSSYEQYF. The CDR3 DNA follows: TGTGCCAGCAGCTTAAGTTACAGCTCCTACGAGCAGTACTTC.

The chain is built from TRBV11-2 and TRBJ1-1; D may be TRBD1 (5 bases). The CDR3 has 13 amino acids. Germline V gene sequence: CDR1 SGHAT, CDR2 FQNNGV. Trimming cost V 0 bases and J 10 bases, with 12 bases left between them. In DNA, the CDR3 is TGTGCCAGCAGCTTAGAGCACGGGACTCGAGCTTTCTTT. It translates to CASSLEHGTRAFF.

The table lists this clone with a few counts. This sequence may be a read error, since a much larger clone differs from it by one base. J is TRBJ2-5 and V is TRBV12-3 or TRBV12-4; 13 nucleotides align to TRBD2. Losses at the gene ends were 6 bases for V and 1 base for J; bases not matched to a gene: 5. The CDR3 runs 16 residues. In nucleotides, the CDR3 is TGTGCCAGCAGCCCGGGACTAGCGGGGAGCCAAGAGACCCAGTACTTC. Protein sequence: CASSPGLAGSQETQYF.

This clone occurred many times. The chain carries TRBV4-1 and TRBJ2-3; 11 nucleotides align to TRBD2. This CDR3 has 15 amino acids. Germline trimming cut 3 bases from V and 6 bases from J; bases unmatched to any gene: 5. CDR1 and CDR2 from the germline V gene are MGHRA and YSYEKL. For the CDR3, the DNA is TGCGCCAGCAGCCACACTAGCGGGAGTGGGGATACGCAGTATTTT. Encoded protein: CASSHTSGSGDTQYF.

This clone was seen a few times. This chain uses TRBV19 with TRBJ1-2, with a weak D call TRBD1 (6 bases). The V gene's germline CDR1 is LNHDA and CDR2 SQIVND (reference sequence). The CDR3 sequence is 13 residues long. V was clipped by 3 bases and J by 7 bases, with 12 bases between them. The CDR3 coding sequence is TGTGCCAGTAGTATGCCCTCAGGGGTTGGCTACACCTTC. Translation gives CASSMPSGVGYTF.

The V call is TRBV6-2 or TRBV6-3, the J call TRBJ1-3, with 8 bases aligning to TRBD1. The junction had 5 bases not matched to a gene; V was cut back by 4 bases and J by 0 bases. Germline-derived CDR1 and CDR2 are MNHEY and SVGEGT. The CDR3 contains 16 residues. CDR3 in DNA: TGTGCCAGCAGTTTAACCAGGGGGCTCTCTGGAAACACCATATATTTT. This codes for CASSLTRGLSGNTIYF.

This clone has ten or more counts. DNA of the CDR3: TGTGCCAGCACCGCAACCGTAGCGGGGGGCAACACTTACAATGAGCAGTTCTTC. As protein: CASTATVAGGNTYNEQFF. The chain recombines TRBV7-6 with TRBJ2-1; 10 bases are a match to TRBD2. The CDR3 is made up of 18 amino acids. J gave up 4 bases and V 7 bases, and 16 bases lay outside the gene matches. Germline V gene data show CDR1 as SGHVS and CDR2 as FNYEAQ. Full variable domain (remainder filled in from reference TRBV7-6 and TRBJ2-1): GAGVSQSPRYKVTKRGQDVALRCDPISGHVSLYWYRQALGQGPEFLTYFNYEAQQDKSGLPNDRFSAERPEGSISTLTIQRTEQRDSAMYRCASTATVAGGNTYNEQFFGPGTRLTVL.

This clone was observed at least ten times. J is TRBJ2-3 and V is TRBV5-1; possibly TRBD2 for D (6 bases). Deletions cut 0 bases from V and 0 bases from J, with 14 bases between. Per germline, CDR1 SGHRS and CDR2 YFSETQ. The CDR3 runs to 17 residues. CDR3 sequence: CASSLAIAEISTDTQYF. The CDR3 region has the DNA TGCGCCAGCAGCTTGGCCATAGCGGAGATTAGCACAGATACGCAGTATTTT.

By its share, this clone is medium-sized. The chain recombines TRBV19 with TRBJ2-1, with a possible D match to TRBD2 (6 bases). The CDR3 covers 15 residues. V was shortened by 3 bases and J by 3 bases, with 12 bases between the two germline ends. Germline loops: CDR1 LNHDA, CDR2 SQIVND (reference sequence). DNA of the CDR3: TGTGCCAGTAGTATCTCAGGGACTGGCTACAATGAGCAGTTCTTC. Encoded protein: CASSISGTGYNEQFF.

This clone was seen repeatedly, ten times or more. This sequence joins TRBV19 and TRBJ1-1; D unresolved. The CDR3 has 14 residues. Germline CDR1 LNHDA, CDR2 SQIVND (reference sequence). V was pared by 2 bases and J by 6 bases, with 13 bases between. The CDR3 sequence: CASSIYEVGAEAFF. The CDR3 nucleotides read TGTGCCAGTAGTATATATGAAGTTGGAGCTGAAGCTTTCTTT. Together with reference TRBV19 and TRBJ1-1, the CDR3 gives the full variable domain: DGGITQSPKYLFRKEGQNVTLSCEQNLNHDAMYWYRQDPGQGLRLIYYSQIVNDFQKGDIAEGYSVSREKKESFPLTVTSAQKNPTAFYLCASSIYEVGAEAFFGQGTRLTVV.

The table lists this clone with a few counts. The chain carries TRBV6-5 and TRBJ1-2; D is ambiguous. The V gene's germline CDR1 is MNHEY and CDR2 SVGAGI. The CDR3 is made up of 12 amino acids. V dropped 7 bases and J dropped 11 bases, with 17 bases sitting between them. The CDR3 is CASMLRYTLYTF. CDR3 bases: TGTGCCAGCATGTTGCGGTACACCTTATACACCTTC.

This chain links TRBV7-8 with TRBJ2-2, with a tentative D call TRBD2 (5 bases). This CDR3 spans 12 amino acids. The V end was cut by 4 bases, the J end by 6 bases, with 6 bases between. Germline V gives CDR1 SGHVS, CDR2 FQNEAQ. In DNA, the CDR3 is TGTGCCAGCAGCTCGGAGGCCGGGGAGCTGTTTTTT. Encoded protein: CASSSEAGELFF.

This clone was counted many times. This chain joins TRBV12-3 or TRBV12-4 and TRBJ1-2; 9 nucleotides match TRBD1. This CDR3 contains 16 residues. J gave up 5 bases and V 6 bases, and 13 bases lay outside the gene matches. This CDR3 reads CASSPFISGTGYGYTF. DNA of the CDR3: TGTGCCAGCAGCCCCTTCATTTCCGGGACAGGGTATGGCTACACCTTC.

This clone was observed many times. Here the CDR3 reads CASSLISEQYF. The DNA for the CDR3 is TGTGCCAGCAGCTTAATCTCGGAGCAGTACTTC. The V call is TRBV7-2, the J call TRBJ2-7; D ambiguous. This CDR3 contains 11 residues. V lost 2 bases, J lost 7 bases, and 6 bases lay in between. Germline values: CDR1 SGHTA, CDR2 FQGNSA.

About this clone itself: A read error may produce the germline difference seen at one junction end. The chain joins TRBV7-9 to TRBJ1-5, with unresolved D. The CDR3 spans 14 residues. Per germline, CDR1 SEHNR and CDR2 FQNEAQ (reference sequence). CDR3 bases: TGTGCCAGCAGCTTCGAAGTGGTGAATCAGCCCCAGCGTTTT. It yields the protein CASSFEVVNQPQRF.

The sample holds many counts of this clone. The gene calls are TRBV11-1 and TRBJ2-5; D unclear. Deletions cut 3 bases from V and 4 bases from J, with 18 bases between. The CDR3 consists of 16 residues. Germline assignment: CDR1 SGHAT and CDR2 FQDESV (reference sequence). The CDR3 sequence: CASSFGVTSSGETQYF. The CDR3 coding sequence is TGTGCCAGCAGCTTTGGGGTTACCTCCTCAGGAGAGACCCAGTACTTC.

The sample holds many counts of this clone. V and J are TRBV9 and TRBJ2-1; weak D call: TRBD2 (5 bases). Trimming removed 6 bases at V and 0 bases at J, with 16 bases between. This CDR3 contains 16 residues. Germline V CDR1 and CDR2: SGDLS, YYNGEE. The CDR3 is CASTSRTYSSYNEQFF. Here the CDR3 DNA reads TGTGCCAGCACCTCAAGGACTTATAGCTCCTACAATGAGCAGTTCTTC.